The next 14 T cell receptor beta chains were all read from a single sample in a study of shared clonotypes between healthy human individuals. Generated by immunoSEQ multiplex PCR, the TCRdb table keeps only in-frame clones and is missing some. The sample shows around 1.9 million clones, about 92% of them seen only once. CD45RO-negative, CCR7-selected cells formed the naive CD8 fraction, which excluded terminally differentiated effector memory CD45RA+ cells. The material sequenced was naive CD8+ T cells from PBMCs. The receptors shown here come from a young man in good health. Some clones in this sample may be carry-over from other donors' samples.

The V gene is TRBV4-1, the J gene TRBJ2-5, with 8 bases matching TRBD1. Germline lookup yields CDR1 MGHRA and CDR2 YSYEKL. There are 21 residues in the CDR3. V shed 3 bases and J 5 bases; nucleotides not matched to a gene: 26. CDR3: CASSQKRRVATTGENSETQYF. In nucleotides, the CDR3 is TGCGCCAGCAGCCAGAAAAGAAGGGTAGCAACGACAGGGGAAAACTCTGAGACCCAGTACTTC.

V usage is TRBV7-9 and J usage is TRBJ2-1; the match to TRBD2 covers 7 bases. Germline V lookup: CDR1 SEHNR, CDR2 FQNEAQ (reference sequence). There are 16 residues in the CDR3. V shed 4 bases and J 7 bases; nucleotides not matched to a gene: 13. The DNA of the CDR3 is TGTGCCAGCAGCTCCAGCGGGATGGGGCTAGAGAATGAGCAGTTCTTC. Translating it yields CASSSSGMGLENEQFF.

The rearrangement joins TRBV5-1 to TRBJ2-1; 7 bases are a match to TRBD1. Looked up from germline, CDR1 is SGHRS and CDR2 is YFSETQ. V was pared by 4 bases and J by 10 bases, with 20 bases of the junction left unmatched. CDR3 length equals 17 residues. This CDR3 reads CASSPLMTGLLVVEQFF. The CDR3, as DNA: TGCGCCAGCAGCCCGTTAATGACAGGGCTTCTGGTGGTGGAGCAGTTCTTC.

Comments on this clone: In the same sample, other DNA sequences code for this CDR3. V and J are TRBV27 and TRBJ1-5; D uncertain. There are 14 residues in the CDR3. V shed 6 bases and J shed 1 base, with 10 bases lying between them. Germline CDR1 is MNHEY and CDR2 is SMNVEV (reference sequence). The CDR3 nucleotides read TGTGCCAGCAGCGCAGGTGGGAGCAATCAGCCCCAGCATTTT. Protein sequence: CASSAGGSNQPQHF.

This sequence joins TRBV6-1 and TRBJ2-1, with TRBD2 identical over 9 bases. CDR3 length: 16 residues. Germline values: CDR1 MNHNS, CDR2 SASEGT. Trimming at V came to 3 bases and at J to 7 bases, leaving 10 bases not matched to a gene. CDR3 in DNA: TGTGCCAGCAGTGACGGGGCGGGAGGGAGGGGTAATGAGCAGTTCTTC. Translation: CASSDGAGGRGNEQFF.

This clone was seen just once. The V gene is TRBV30, the J gene TRBJ2-7; D may be TRBD1 (6 bases). CDR3 length: 13 residues. Trimming stripped 5 bases from V and 6 bases from J, with 17 bases between. CDR1 and CDR2 (germline): GTSNPN, SVGIG (reference sequence). The DNA for the CDR3 is TGTGCCTGGGGTAGGACAGCCTGGGGCGAGCAGTACTTC. This codes for CAWGRTAWGEQYF.

This chain uses TRBV19 with TRBJ2-1; tentative D call: TRBD2 (6 bases). Between the trimmed V and J ends, which lost 7 bases and 9 bases, there was a span of 16 bases. Germline V gives CDR1 LNHDA, CDR2 SQIVND (reference sequence). The CDR3 is 13 amino acids. For the CDR3, the DNA is TGTGCCAGTACCCACCCGGGAGTCACTGAGCAGTTCTTC. Its protein product is CASTHPGVTEQFF.

The chain employs TRBV7-6 and TRBJ2-1, with 9 bases lining up with TRBD1. The CDR3 is 14 residues long. The germline V gene encodes CDR1 SGHVS and CDR2 FNYEAQ. V shed 8 bases and J 6 bases; nucleotides not matched to a gene: 8. The DNA of the CDR3 is TGTGCCAGCGTGGACAGGGGCGGAGGCAATGAGCAGTTCTTC. As protein: CASVDRGGGNEQFF.

This chain uses TRBV7-3 with TRBJ2-1; 10 bases fit TRBD2. Germline CDR1 SGHTA, CDR2 FQGTGA. The CDR3 length is 16 residues. The trim removed 4 bases at V and 7 bases at J, leaving 10 bases unmatched. This chain's CDR3 is CASSSRPTSGLNEQFF. CDR3 DNA sequence: TGTGCCAGCAGCTCCCGCCCGACTAGCGGGCTTAATGAGCAGTTCTTC.

The chain joins TRBV9 to TRBJ2-6; TRBD1 agrees at 10 bases. Germline CDR1 SGDLS, CDR2 YYNGEE. This CDR3 comprises 18 residues. V dropped 3 bases and J dropped 0; count of bases not matched to a gene: 6. DNA of the CDR3: TGTGCCAGCAGCGGCGGGACAGGGGATCCCTCTGGGGCCAACGTCCTGACTTTC. The encoded protein is CASSGGTGDPSGANVLTF.

This chain links TRBV27 with TRBJ2-6, with D perhaps assigned TRBD1 or TRBD2 (5 bases each). Trimming stripped 2 bases from V and 2 bases from J, with 10 bases between. Germline CDR1 and CDR2: MNHEY and SMNVEV (reference sequence). This CDR3 comprises 16 residues. Written as DNA, the CDR3 is TGTGCCAGCAGTTTAGTGGGGGTCGCTGGGGCCAACGTCCTGACTTTC. Its translation: CASSLVGVAGANVLTF.

This clone has just a few counts. The chain is built from TRBV27 and TRBJ1-1; 7 positions match TRBD1. The CDR3 is 13 residues long. Germline assignment: CDR1 MNHEY and CDR2 SMNVEV (reference sequence). J was trimmed by 3 bases and V by 5 bases; bases with no gene match: 3. CDR3 sequence: CASSLGQHTEAFF. For the CDR3, the DNA is TGTGCCAGCAGTCTGGGACAGCACACTGAAGCTTTCTTT.

The CDR3 bases are TGTGCCAGCAGTTTATCGCCGTCGGCAGGGAGCAATGAGCAGTTCTTC. Translated, it gives CASSLSPSAGSNEQFF. The chain uses TRBV27 and TRBJ2-1; D may correspond to TRBD1 or TRBD2 (5 bases each). Trimming removed 0 bases from V and 6 bases from J, with 15 bases in between. The CDR3 has 16 amino acids. CDR1 is MNHEY and CDR2 is SMNVEV in the germline V gene (reference sequence).

There are a few counts of this clone. The rearrangement uses TRBV28 and TRBJ1-5, with a tentative D call TRBD1 (5 bases). Trimming pared 2 bases from V and 5 bases from J, leaving 13 bases between. CDR3 length: 15 residues. Germline V lookup: CDR1 MDHEN, CDR2 SYDVKM. The CDR3 DNA reads as TGTGCCAGCAGTTTAGGGGTTGAGGGGTATCAGCCCCAGCATTTT. Residues: CASSLGVEGYQPQHF.